The source of this TCR beta chain is a study of Ad26.COV2.S vaccination and SARS-CoV-2 variants. Study outcomes and limitations: Among vaccine recipients, spike-specific TCR breadth exceeded that of placebo recipients. Post-vaccination spike-specific CD8+ and CD4+ T cell responses reportedly had substantial breadth. Responses of T cells in total may have been underestimated by the TCR breadth and depth analyses.

V gave up 6 bases and J gave up 4 bases, with 24 bases separating them. There are 17 residues in the CDR3. Germline CDR1 MNHEY, CDR2 SVGEGT. This clone showed up just a few times. Its antigen is not identified. Method: immunoSEQ multiplex PCR; TCRdb's copy keeps in-frame clones and lacks some. The sample holds around 370,000 clones, 92% seen once. The TCR was taken from a human donor who had recovered from COVID-19. Sequenced material: peripheral blood, taken after recovery from COVID-19. This chain joins TRBV6-2 or TRBV6-3 and TRBJ1-1; D unresolved. In DNA, the CDR3 is TGTGCCAGCAGCCCTAGACGGTGGGAAAGGGTTACCACTGAAGCTTTCTTT. This sequence encodes CASSPRRWERVTTEAFF.